The clone carrying this TCR beta chain came up a few times. The antigen remains unidentified. As for time point: persistent/refractory GD, antithyroid drugs over 5 years with positive TRAb. Preparation of the TCR library used RNA extracted from PBMCs. CDR3-region Arm-PCR and iRepertoire HTBI primers produced the TCR beta libraries. Each CDR3 protein is one row after TCRdb ran MiXCR on the multiplex PCR reads. Among 600,000 to 850,000 distinct CDR3 sequences, about 30% were seen once, and the ten largest hold 40% to 50%. The data belong to a study of regulatory T cells in long-lasting Graves disease. Broader study findings: Comparison showed that persistent patients shared more public clonotypes (roughly 2,700) than new patients (966). Patients with persistent disease showed a bias toward TRBV28, TRBJ1-2 and TRBJ2-5. Tissue studied was limited to peripheral blood, excluding thyroid tissue.

Between the trimmed V and J ends, which lost 2 bases and 7 bases, there was a span of 14 bases. Germline CDR1 reads LGHNT; CDR2 reads FRNRAP. The CDR3 has 14 residues. Specimen: peripheral blood mononuclear cells (PBMCs), collected when the disease was refractory, from a patient treated with antithyroid drugs. This TCR came from a female donor with Graves disease. V gene TRBV12-5 combines with J gene TRBJ1-2, with D perhaps TRBD1 (5 bases). The CDR3 loop reads CASGLLQGLGGYTF. As DNA, the CDR3 is TGTGCTAGTGGTTTGTTGCAGGGTTTAGGTGGCTACACCTTC.